This T cell receptor (beta chain) emerged from a study of T cells in Graves' hyperthyroidism and ophthalmopathy. Across the study: Peripheral blood was obtained at initial diagnosis, preceding any treatment. Study-level points and caveats: Separation of ophthalmopathy from stable hyperthyroidism was achieved by a 13 V-J model. Most thyroid clonotypes with frequency above 0.001 were detected in blood.

There are 13 residues in the CDR3. The V gene's germline CDR1 is SGDLS and CDR2 YYNGEE. V lost 4 bases, J lost 6 bases, and 6 bases stayed unmatched. The authors took PBMCs from over 8.5 ml fresh peripheral blood. TCR beta CDR3 sequences were amplified from RNA transcripts. During a first-round RT-PCR of the TCR CDR3, the HTBI primer set was used. TCRdb used MiXCR to reprocess the multiplex PCR reads, holding one entry per CDR3 protein. The sample lists hundreds of thousands of distinct CDR3 sequences; 38% were seen once. This clonotype was seen ten or more times. Its antigen is undetermined. This sequence was found in a young man with Graves' hyperthyroidism. The sample taken for sequencing was blood. The chain carries TRBV9 and TRBJ1-2; 7 bases are a match to TRBD1. The CDR3 loop is CASSFTGEDGYTF. In nucleotides, the CDR3 is TGTGCCAGCAGCTTCACAGGGGAGGATGGCTACACCTTC.